Listed below are T cell receptor beta chains from one sample, sequenced in a study of cytomegalovirus exposure and HLA in healthy donors. This table comes from immunoSEQ multiplex PCR, and its TCRdb copy is limited to in-frame clones, with some not included. The sample holds roughly 100,000 clones, 69% seen once. The source material was PBMCs. Receptor source: a man aged 25 to 45 in good health and CMV-seronegative. The CDR3 runs from the conserved cysteine through the conserved F or W. D genes are given only for firm matches. Clone sizes are given selectively: once, few, many, or a class where the clone is expanded.

TRBV5-1	.	few	TRBJ1-1	TGCGCCAGCTCTAGCCAAGGGAACACTGAAGCTTTCTTT	CASSSQGNTEAFF
TRBV18	.	.	TRBJ1-5	TGTGCCAGCTCACCGGAGGGGCCCTATAGCAATCAGCCCCAGCATTTT	CASSPEGPYSNQPQHF
TRBV9	.	.	TRBJ2-4	TGTGCCAGCAGCCCCGTCCTAGCCAAAAACATTCAGTACTTC	CASSPVLAKNIQYF
TRBV7-9	TRBD1	few	TRBJ2-5	TGTGCCAGCAGCACCGGGACAGGGTACTTTCGAGAGACCCAGTACTTC	CASSTGTGYFRETQYF
TRBV7-9	.	.	TRBJ2-7	TGTGCCAGCAGCTTAGTTGAAGACGGGAGTAGAGAACAGTACTTC	CASSLVEDGSREQYF
TRBV5-1	.	.	TRBJ2-2	TGCGCCAGCAGCTTAAAACAGCCGAACACCGGGGAGCTGTTTTTT	CASSLKQPNTGELFF
TRBV7-9	.	few	TRBJ1-3	TGTGCCAGCAGCTTAGGACCGGGACAACGTCTAGGAAACACCATATATTTT	CASSLGPGQRLGNTIYF
TRBV9	TRBD2	.	TRBJ2-5	TGTGCCAGCAGCGCCCCTAGCGGGAAGCACCAAGAGACCCAGTACTTC	CASSAPSGKHQETQYF
TRBV11-3	TRBD1	.	TRBJ1-2	TGTGCCAGCAGCCAGCCTTACCAACAGGGGAACTATGGCTACACCTTC	CASSQPYQQGNYGYTF
TRBV7-3	.	once	TRBJ2-3	TGTGCCAGCAGCTTTGGCGGAATAGATACGCAGTATTTT	CASSFGGIDTQYF
TRBV27	.	.	TRBJ2-2	TGTGCCAGCAGAACTCCAACCGGGGAGCTGTTTTTT	CASRTPTGELFF
TRBV7-3	TRBD2	.	TRBJ2-1	TGTGCCAGCAGCTTAGGGACTAGCGGTGAGCAGTTCTTC	CASSLGTSGEQFF
TRBV4-3	TRBD1	few	TRBJ1-4	TGCGCCAGCAGCCAGGGGGGGACAGGAGGTGAAAAACTGTTTTTT	CASSQGGTGGEKLFF
TRBV7-3	TRBD2	few	TRBJ2-1	TGTGCCAGCAGCTTAGAGGGCGGGAGACCGATTGAGCAGTTCTTC	CASSLEGGRPIEQFF
TRBV28	.	few	TRBJ2-1	TGTGCCAGCAACGAAGAGACTCCTATAAACAATGAGCAGTTCTTC	CASNEETPINNEQFF
TRBV5-6	TRBD1	.	TRBJ2-1	TGTGCCAGCAGCTCCCTGACAGGGAATCGAAATTCGAATGAGCAGTTCTTC	CASSSLTGNRNSNEQFF
TRBV18	TRBD1	few	TRBJ2-7	TGTGCCAGCTCATCGGGACAGACCTACGAGCAGTACTTC	CASSSGQTYEQYF
TRBV27	.	.	TRBJ2-1	TGCGCCAGCGGCCGTGTTGGGGCCGCGCACAATGAGCAGTTCTTC	CASGRVGAAHNEQFF
TRBV19	TRBD1	once	TRBJ1-1	TGTGCCAGTAGTTCCTCGGGACAGGGAAAAGCTTTCTTT	CASSSSGQGKAFF
TRBV27	TRBD2	.	TRBJ2-3	TGTGCCAGCAGTTTATCCACACTAGCGGGAGGGCCAGTCACAGATACGCAGTATTTT	CASSLSTLAGGPVTDTQYF
TRBV5-4	TRBD1	few	TRBJ2-7	TGTGCCAGCAGCCCCTCGACAGGGGTTTACGAGCAGTACTTC	CASSPSTGVYEQYF
TRBV20-1	.	.	TRBJ1-1	TGCAGTGATCAGGGCCACACTGAAGCTTTCTTT	CSDQGHTEAFF
TRBV14	.	.	TRBJ1-1	TGTGCCAGCAGCCCCCGACGTAGTATAGGGGACACTGAAGCTTTCTTT	CASSPRRSIGDTEAFF
TRBV27	TRBD2	few	TRBJ2-7	TGTGCCAGCAGTTTTGGGGGAGGGCTATCCTACGAGCAGTACTTC	CASSFGGGLSYEQYF
TRBV6-5	TRBD1	.	TRBJ2-5	TGTGCCAGCAGTTACGGAGAGGGACAGTTCCAAGAGACCCAGTACTTC	CASSYGEGQFQETQYF
TRBV28	TRBD1	.	TRBJ2-5	TGTGCCAGCAGTTCCGGGGGACAGGGTGAGCGGGAGACCCAGTACTTC	CASSSGGQGERETQYF
TRBV4-2	TRBD2	.	TRBJ2-1	TGTGCCAGCAGCCAAGTCGGTACTAGCGGAGGACTCCTTGCGGCCGATGAGCAGTTCTTC	CASSQVGTSGGLLAADEQFF
TRBV4-1	TRBD1	.	TRBJ2-7	TGCGCCAGCAGCCAGTTACAGGGGAGCCCCTACGAGCAGTACTTC	CASSQLQGSPYEQYF
TRBV30	.	.	TRBJ2-7	TGTGCCCGTTCCGCAGGGGCCTACGAGCAGTACTTC	CARSAGAYEQYF
TRBV5-6	TRBD1	.	TRBJ2-7	TGTGCCAGCAGCCGCATCGACAGGGACGGCGAGCAGTACTTC	CASSRIDRDGEQYF
TRBV10-3	TRBD2	.	TRBJ2-1	TGTGCCATCAGTGAGTCAGGGGGACTAGATAACAATGAGCAGTTCTTC	CAISESGGLDNNEQFF
TRBV9	.	.	TRBJ2-5	TGTGCCAGCAGCGTAGCCCGCGAATCACAAGAGACCCAGTACTTC	CASSVARESQETQYF
TRBV7-2	.	.	TRBJ2-3	TGTGCCAGCAGCCTAAGAGATACGCAGTATTTT	CASSLRDTQYF
TRBV9	TRBD1	.	TRBJ1-2	TGTGCCAGCAACCGCGGACAGGGGAATTATGGCTACACCTTC	CASNRGQGNYGYTF
TRBV4-3	.	.	TRBJ2-2	TGCGCCAGCAGCCAAGTCGGGGTAGACACCGGGGAGCTGTTTTTT	CASSQVGVDTGELFF
TRBV7-9	TRBD1	.	TRBJ1-1	TGTGCCAGCACCCCAGGGGACAGAATGAACACTGAAGCTTTCTTT	CASTPGDRMNTEAFF
TRBV5-4	.	.	TRBJ2-6	TGTGCCAGCAGCTTTGGTGGGCGTTCTTCTGGGGCCAACGTCCTGACTTTC	CASSFGGRSSGANVLTF
TRBV7-2	TRBD1	few	TRBJ1-4	TGTGCCAGCAGCCTGGGACAGGGCAAAGAAAAACTGTTTTTT	CASSLGQGKEKLFF
TRBV19	.	once	TRBJ2-1	TGTGCCAGTAGTATCCACAGGGGCGTCGGGAGCTCCTACAATGAGCAGTTCTTC	CASSIHRGVGSSYNEQFF
TRBV6-5	TRBD2	.	TRBJ2-2	TGTGCCAGCAGTCTAGCGGGAGGGTCCGGGGAGCTGTTTTTT	CASSLAGGSGELFF
TRBV15	.	.	TRBJ1-5	TGTGCCACCAGCAGAGATCGGGGGCAGCCCCAGCATTTT	CATSRDRGQPQHF
TRBV5-1	.	few	TRBJ2-1	TGCGCCAGCAGCTCCCCACCCGGGTCGGGAGCGTACAATGAGCAGTTCTTC	CASSSPPGSGAYNEQFF
TRBV4-1	.	.	TRBJ1-4	TGCGCCAGCAGCCTCCAACCGGGGGGCGCAGATGAAAAACTGTTTTTT	CASSLQPGGADEKLFF
TRBV18	.	.	TRBJ1-1	TGTGCCAGCTCACCCGAGAGGGCAGTGAACACTGAAGCTTTCTTT	CASSPERAVNTEAFF
TRBV11-3	.	few	TRBJ2-1	TGTGCCAGCACCCCTCAGGGCGTAAGCTCCTACAATGAGCAGTTCTTC	CASTPQGVSSYNEQFF
TRBV6-5	.	.	TRBJ2-7	TGTGCCAGCAGTTACGCTGACGGCGGATACGAGCAGTACTTC	CASSYADGGYEQYF
TRBV4-2	TRBD1	.	TRBJ2-4	TGTGCCAGCAGCCAAGGACAGGGGATCGGGAACATTCAGTACTTC	CASSQGQGIGNIQYF
TRBV7-2	.	.	TRBJ2-2	TGTGCCAGCAGCTTAGAGGCGGGCACGAACACCGGGGAGCTGTTTTTT	CASSLEAGTNTGELFF
TRBV7-9	TRBD1	.	TRBJ1-6	TGTGCCAGCAGACCGGGGACAGGGAACAATTCACCCCTCCACTTT	CASRPGTGNNSPLHF
TRBV5-8	TRBD2	.	TRBJ2-1	TGTGCCAGCAGCTCTCGGGACTACCAAGGTCGGCAGTTCTTC	CASSSRDYQGRQFF
TRBV4-1	TRBD1	.	TRBJ2-1	TGCGCCAGCAGCCAGCGACTTCAGGGGGCAGGCAATGAGCAGTTCTTC	CASSQRLQGAGNEQFF
TRBV30	.	.	TRBJ1-6	TGTGCCTGGAGTTCCGGGACACTCTATAATTCACCCCTCCACTTT	CAWSSGTLYNSPLHF
TRBV28	TRBD1	.	TRBJ2-3	TGTGCCAGCAGTTTCCTCCGGTCCGACAGGGGTCTTGCAGATACGCAGTATTTT	CASSFLRSDRGLADTQYF
TRBV28	TRBD1	.	TRBJ1-2	TGTGCCAGCATGTCTGCAGGGGGCGGGGTCACCTTC	CASMSAGGGVTF
TRBV9	.	.	TRBJ1-2	TGTGCCAGCAGCGTATATTCAGGGAAAGGCTACACCTTC	CASSVYSGKGYTF
TRBV4-2	TRBD2	once	TRBJ2-3	TGTGCCAGCAGCCCGATGGGACTAGCGGGAGCTTCCCCCACAGATACGCAGTATTTT	CASSPMGLAGASPTDTQYF
TRBV5-1	.	.	TRBJ2-1	TGCGCCAGCAGCTTACGACCGATCACGCCAGGGAGGATAGATGAGCAGTTCTTC	CASSLRPITPGRIDEQFF
TRBV6-5	TRBD2	.	TRBJ2-3	TGTGCCAGCAGTAAAAGCGGGAGGTCAGGTACGCAGTATTTT	CASSKSGRSGTQYF